The TCR beta chain described here comes from a study of beta chain features in type 1 diabetes. Study-wide findings and caveats: Healthy donors had naive, central memory and Treg TCRB repertoires that appeared less similar than those seen among patients. VDJ junctions from type 1 diabetes patients carried fewer insertions and larger deletions. Shortening of TCRB CDR3s, moderate but significant, appeared in all four CD4+ subsets of Type 1 diabetes patients.

cDNA synthesis used the whole RNA isolate, giving expressed TCRB sequences. Using immunoSEQ multiplex PCR, the repertoire was profiled, and TCRdb retains in-frame clones only, with some absent. The repertoire consists of 600,000 to 750,000 clones, with under 15% occurring once and the leading ten covering more than 0.1%. The authors sorted CD4+ naive, central memory, regulatory and stem cell-like memory cells via CD45RO/CCR7/CD25/CD127/CD95/CD27. Sort purity for all populations was recorded as exceeding 98%. CDR1 is SGHTA, CDR2 FQGNSA, per germline. With V trimmed by 5 bases and J by 4 bases, 5 bases remained unmatched. This CDR3 has 15 residues. This clone has only a few counts. The antigen is not known.

The sample consisted of naive CD4+ T cells from blood. The receptor was derived from a man under 40 with type 1 diabetes. The chain joins TRBV7-2 to TRBJ1-1; 12 bases fit TRBD1. The CDR3 loop reads CASSRDRGLGTEAFF. The CDR3 DNA follows: TGTGCCAGCAGCCGGGACAGGGGGCTCGGCACTGAAGCTTTCTTT.